This record concerns one T cell receptor beta chain sequence. Its antigen is unidentified. Profiling relied on immunoSEQ multiplex PCR, and the TCRdb table lists in-frame clones only, not all of them. The table has about 130,000 clones, 70% to 90% seen once. V lost 2 bases and J lost 0, with 10 bases in between. CDR1 and CDR2 (germline): SGHRS, YFSETQ. This CDR3 region has 15 residues. This entry is derived from a study of T cell responses to AZD1222 COVID-19 vaccine. Study-level findings and limits: Only five or six AZD1222 recipients tested seropositive at baseline.

The chain recombines TRBV5-1 with TRBJ2-3, with D maybe TRBD2 (6 bases). Sequences were derived from peripheral blood, sampled on day 0 of AZD1222 vaccination. The TCR was taken from an adult in good health. For the CDR3, the DNA is TGCGCCAGCAGCTTTGGGGGGTGGAGCACAGATACGCAGTATTTT. This translates into CASSFGGWSTDTQYF.